The rows below give T cell receptor beta chains drawn from one sample of a study of T cells after yellow fever vaccination. TCRdb fed the 5' RACE reads into MiXCR, producing one record per CDR3 protein. The sample has a few hundred thousand distinct CDR3 sequences, approximately 16% seen once. Material: PBMCs, obtained less than 6 days after the first yellow fever vaccination. The receptors come from a man aged 18 to 29 who received the YFV17D yellow fever vaccine. Each CDR3 is given with its conserved first and last residue. A D gene is named only where the DNA matches it firmly. Clone size is shown for a subset of rows, as once, few, many or a class of expanded clone.

TRBJ2-4 - TRBV28 - CASHSRLAKNIQYF TGTGCCAGCCACAGCAGGCTAGCCAAAAACATTCAGTACTTC
TRBJ1-2 - TRBV28 few CASSFRTASYGYTF TGTGCCAGCAGTTTCAGGACAGCATCGTATGGCTACACCTTC
TRBJ2-1 TRBD2 TRBV5-1 - CASSLASGGHSYNEQFF TGCGCCAGCAGCTTGGCTAGCGGGGGCCACTCCTACAATGAGCAGTTCTTC
TRBJ1-5 - TRBV15 - CATSTYSSNQPQHF TGTGCCACCAGCACCTACAGTAGCAATCAGCCCCAGCATTTT
TRBJ1-1 - TRBV11-1 - CASSLDQSTEAFF TGTGCCAGCAGCTTAGACCAGTCTACTGAAGCTTTCTTT
TRBJ2-5 TRBD2 TRBV28 few CASSSHGRDQETQYF TGTGCCAGCAGCTCACACGGGAGGGACCAAGAGACCCAGTACTTC
TRBJ1-2 TRBD1 TRBV4-3 - CASSQALTGINGYTF TGCGCCAGCAGCCAAGCCCTGACAGGGATCAATGGCTACACCTTC
TRBJ2-2 TRBD1 TRBV7-2 - CASSSRPGQENTGELFF TGTGCCAGCAGCTCCCGCCCGGGACAGGAAAACACCGGGGAGCTGTTTTTT
TRBJ2-5 TRBD2 TRBV30 - CAWGAGGTQETQYF TGTGCCTGGGGAGCGGGGGGGACACAAGAGACCCAGTACTTC
TRBJ1-4 - TRBV6-5 few CASSPRAPDEKLFF TGTGCCAGCAGCCCCCGGGCCCCGGATGAAAAACTGTTTTTT
TRBJ2-1 - TRBV7-9 - CASSPGQGSGSEQFF TGTGCCAGCAGCCCCGGACAGGGGAGCGGGAGTGAGCAGTTCTTC
TRBJ2-2 - TRBV12-3/TRBV12-4 few CASRGWSGELFF TGTGCCAGCAGGGGGTGGTCCGGGGAGCTGTTTTTT
TRBJ2-2 - TRBV20-1 few CSAGGRNGELFF TGCAGTGCGGGAGGTCGAAACGGGGAGCTGTTTTTT
TRBJ1-3 - TRBV7-2 few CASSLDLNSGNTIYF TGTGCCAGCAGCTTAGATCTAAACTCTGGAAACACCATATATTTT
TRBJ2-7 TRBD1 TRBV24-1 - CANDRDEQYF TGTGCCAACGACAGGGACGAGCAGTACTTC
TRBJ2-1 - TRBV12-3/TRBV12-4 - CASSSDPFGDEQFF TGTGCCAGCAGTTCCGACCCCTTCGGCGATGAGCAGTTCTTC
TRBJ2-1 - TRBV6-5 - CASSYRPRIYNEQFF TGTGCCAGCAGTTACCGACCGCGGATTTACAATGAGCAGTTCTTC
TRBJ2-5 TRBD1 TRBV7-2 few CASSAYRGRETQYF TGTGCCAGCAGCGCATACAGGGGGCGGGAGACCCAGTACTTC
TRBJ2-3 - TRBV15 - CATSLGLDTQYF TGTGCCACCAGCCTCGGCCTGGATACGCAGTATTTT
TRBJ2-3 TRBD2 TRBV29-1 - CSVGKRGGQDTQYF TGCAGCGTTGGGAAGCGGGGGGGCCAAGATACGCAGTATTTT
TRBJ2-5 - TRBV6-1 - CASREGPETQYF TGTGCCAGCCGTGAAGGGCCGGAGACCCAGTACTTC
TRBJ1-2 - TRBV6-2/TRBV6-3 once CASSYRTAGYTF TGTGCCAGCAGTTACCGGACAGCTGGCTACACCTTC
TRBJ1-5 TRBD1 TRBV6-1 many CASSRTGAQNQPQHF TGTGCCAGCAGCAGAACAGGGGCGCAGAATCAGCCCCAGCATTTT
TRBJ1-5 TRBD1 TRBV12-3/TRBV12-4 few CASSSTGERQPQHF TGTGCCAGCAGCTCAACAGGGGAGAGGCAGCCCCAGCATTTT
TRBJ1-3 TRBD1 TRBV12-3/TRBV12-4 - CASSIQGVSGNTIYF TGTGCCAGCAGTATCCAGGGGGTCTCTGGAAACACCATATATTTT
TRBJ2-3 TRBD2 TRBV10-3 few CAMGGLSTDTQYF TGTGCCATGGGGGGACTAAGCACAGATACGCAGTATTTT
TRBJ2-1 TRBD2 TRBV12-3/TRBV12-4 few CASSERGGYNEQFF TGTGCCAGCAGTGAGCGGGGGGGCTACAATGAGCAGTTCTTC
TRBJ1-6 - TRBV4-2 once CASSHIIPRDGTENSPLHF TGTGCCAGCAGCCATATTATACCCCGGGACGGGACCGAAAATTCACCCCTCCACTTT
TRBJ2-7 - TRBV12-3/TRBV12-4 few CASSLRGGHEQYF TGTGCCAGCAGTTTGAGGGGGGGCCACGAGCAGTACTTC
TRBJ2-1 - TRBV20-1 - CSARDQPGLFEQFF TGCAGTGCTAGAGACCAACCAGGACTCTTTGAGCAGTTCTTC
TRBJ2-5 - TRBV29-1 - CSVVTGQETQYF TGCAGCGTTGTGACAGGACAAGAGACCCAGTACTTC